This T cell receptor (beta chain) stems from a study of CD8+ T cells in alopecia areata. Study information: Tofacitinib was taken orally by treated patients, and the dose was 5 to 10 mg twice daily. Dosing with tofacitinib proceeded for 6 to 18 months, followed by 6 months off drug. Among treated patients, severity was scored by affected scalp area percentage.

The treatment is: oral pan-JAK inhibitor, 5-10 mg twice daily. Extracted RNA was reverse transcribed into cDNA, the sequencing template. The data were produced by immunoSEQ multiplex PCR, yet TCRdb's version contains in-frame clones alone and is incomplete. The sample yields about 100,000 clones, 60% seen once. This clone was picked up a small number of times. The CDR3 is 19 residues long. V lost 4 bases and J lost 2; bases outside the gene matches: 13. CDR1 LGHNA and CDR2 YNFKEQ come from the germline V gene. The material sequenced was CD8+ T cells sorted from blood, taken between weeks 55 and 65, from a patient treated with tofacitinib. This TCR was recovered from a human donor with alopecia areata. This chain links TRBV4-2 with TRBJ2-7; TRBD2 matches 14 bases. CDR3 nucleotide sequence: TGTGCCAGCAGCCGACTAGGACTAGCGGGGGGCCTAACCACCTACGAGCAGTACTTC. Its translation: CASSRLGLAGGLTTYEQYF.